This TCR beta chain is drawn from a study of control samples from healthy donors and cancer patients. Measured with immunoSEQ multiplex PCR; TCRdb has only the in-frame clones, and not every one. Here the sample spans 100,000 to 150,000 clones, 80% to 95% being singletons. Material: blood. The sequence was collected from a man aged 18 to 30 in good health.

This chain's CDR3 is CASSPRGGPGNIQYF. For the CDR3, the DNA is TGTGCCAGCAGCCCCCGGGGGGGGCCTGGAAACATTCAGTACTTC. This sequence joins TRBV7-9 and TRBJ2-4, with 8 bases identical to TRBD2. CDR1 and CDR2 (germline): SEHNR, FQNEAQ (reference sequence). With V trimmed by 5 bases and J by 6 bases, 9 bases remained unmatched. This CDR3 is 15 amino acids long.